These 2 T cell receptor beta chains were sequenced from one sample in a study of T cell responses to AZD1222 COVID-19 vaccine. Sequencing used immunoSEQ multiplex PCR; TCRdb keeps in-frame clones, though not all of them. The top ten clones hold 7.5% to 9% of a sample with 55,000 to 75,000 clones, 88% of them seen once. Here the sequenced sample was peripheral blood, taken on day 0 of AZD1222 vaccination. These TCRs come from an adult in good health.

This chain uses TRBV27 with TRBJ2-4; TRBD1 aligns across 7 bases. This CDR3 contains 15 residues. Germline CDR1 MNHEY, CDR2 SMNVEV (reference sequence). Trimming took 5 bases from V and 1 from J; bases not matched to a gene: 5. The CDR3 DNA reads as TGTGCCAGCAGTCCAAACAGGGGTGCCAAAAACATTCAGTACTTC. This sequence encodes CASSPNRGAKNIQYF.

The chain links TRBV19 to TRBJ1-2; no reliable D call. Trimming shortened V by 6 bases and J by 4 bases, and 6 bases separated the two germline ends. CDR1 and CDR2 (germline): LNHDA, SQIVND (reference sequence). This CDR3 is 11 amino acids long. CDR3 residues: CASSEGYGYTF. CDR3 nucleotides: TGTGCCAGTAGCGAGGGCTATGGCTACACCTTC.